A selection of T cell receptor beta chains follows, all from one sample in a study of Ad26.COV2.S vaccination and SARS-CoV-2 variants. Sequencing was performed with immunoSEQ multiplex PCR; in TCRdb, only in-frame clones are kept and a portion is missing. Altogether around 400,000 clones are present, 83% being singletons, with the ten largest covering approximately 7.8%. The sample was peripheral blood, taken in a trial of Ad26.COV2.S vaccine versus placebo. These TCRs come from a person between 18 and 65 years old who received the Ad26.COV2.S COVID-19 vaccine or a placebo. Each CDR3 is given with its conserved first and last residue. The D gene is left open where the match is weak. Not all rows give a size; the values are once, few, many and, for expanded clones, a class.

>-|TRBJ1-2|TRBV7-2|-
TGTGCCAGCAGCCCTAGGGGGAGAGGCTACACCTTC
CASSPRGRGYTF
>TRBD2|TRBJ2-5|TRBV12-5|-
TGTGCTAGTGGGAAAGGGACTAGCGGGGGGGAGACCCAGTACTTC
CASGKGTSGGETQYF
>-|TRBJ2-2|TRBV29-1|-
TGCAGCGCCAGGGTCCCGGAGGCCGGGGAGCTGTTTTTT
CSARVPEAGELFF
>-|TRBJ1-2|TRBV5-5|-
TGTGCCAGCAGCTCAAATATGGCGGACGCTAACTATGGCTACACCTTC
CASSSNMADANYGYTF
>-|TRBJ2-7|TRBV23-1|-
TGCGCCAGCACCTTAAGTGGGGGTTTCTCCCACGAGCAGTACTTC
CASTLSGGFSHEQYF
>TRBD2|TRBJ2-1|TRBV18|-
TGTGCCAGCTCACTCGATTCTAGCGGGAGCGATGGTGAGCAGTTCTTC
CASSLDSSGSDGEQFF
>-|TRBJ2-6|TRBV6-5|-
TGTGCCACTTTCTCTGGGGCCAACGTCCTGACTTTC
CATFSGANVLTF
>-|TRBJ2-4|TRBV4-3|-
TGCGCCAGCAGCCAAGGGGAAGAAAACATTCAGTACTTC
CASSQGEENIQYF
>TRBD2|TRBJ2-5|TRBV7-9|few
TGTGCCATCCCGGATAGGGCGGGAGGAGAGACCCAGTACTTC
CAIPDRAGGETQYF
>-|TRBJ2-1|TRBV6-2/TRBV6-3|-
TGTGCCAGCAGTTACTCGGATTACAATGAGCAGTTCTTC
CASSYSDYNEQFF
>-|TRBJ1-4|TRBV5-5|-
TGTGCCAGCAGCTTGGCACCACCTAATGAAAAACTGTTTTTT
CASSLAPPNEKLFF
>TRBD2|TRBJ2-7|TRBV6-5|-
TGTGCCAGCAGTTATGAGGCGGGGGGCCCCTACGAGCAGTACTTC
CASSYEAGGPYEQYF
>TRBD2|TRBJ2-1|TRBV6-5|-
TGTGCCAGCAGCGATGGGGTAGCGGGAGGTTCTGAGCAGTTCTTC
CASSDGVAGGSEQFF
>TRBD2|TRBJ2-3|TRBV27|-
TGTGCCAGCAGTGGGAGACTAGCGGGAGGGGATACGCAGTATTTT
CASSGRLAGGDTQYF
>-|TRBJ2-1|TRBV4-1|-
TGCGCCAGCAGCCAAGTGGAAGGTGAGAGAGAACCCTACAATGAGCAGTTCTTC
CASSQVEGEREPYNEQFF
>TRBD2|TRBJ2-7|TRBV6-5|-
TGTGCCAGCAGTTTCAAAGCGGGGCTGAACTCCTACGAGCAGTACTTC
CASSFKAGLNSYEQYF
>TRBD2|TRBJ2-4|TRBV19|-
TGTGCCAGTAGCAAAGGAGGACTAGTCCAAAACATTCAGTACTTC
CASSKGGLVQNIQYF
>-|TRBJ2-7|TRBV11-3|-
TGTGCCAGCAGCTCCCGGATTAGGGGCTCCTACGAGCAGTACTTC
CASSSRIRGSYEQYF
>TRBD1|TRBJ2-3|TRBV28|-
TGTGCCAGCAAGAAGGGGGCAGCGGAGGGCACAGATACGCAGTATTTT
CASKKGAAEGTDTQYF